One T cell receptor (beta chain) is described in this entry. No antigen is known for it. The record has no base qualities; no much larger clone is one base away. This sample is part of a study of T cell responses to AZD1222 COVID-19 vaccine (dated by TCRdb to the early 2020s). Regarding the study in general: AZD1222 recipients whose second dose came at about 4 weeks and those whose second dose came at about 12 weeks were combined into one group, since spike-specific TCR depth and breadth did not differ between the two schedules. Trial participants were enrolled by age into 18-55, 56-69 and 70-plus year subgroups, with approximately 150, 30 and 60 TCR-sequenced participants respectively. TCR sequencing was performed for 230 to 250 trial participants, of whom 200 to 210 were given two doses of AZD1222 and around 26 were given two doses of MenACWY control vaccine. Beyond this particular receptor, the publication reports: The 56-69-year group was small, and its depth increase did not reach significance, likely because of low power. Reportedly, almost half of the unique spike-specific TCRs recognized epitopes lying outside the regions that are mutated in the B.1.351 and B.1.1.7 variants. Most participants were white British and females outnumbered males, and the authors suggested that clonal diversity may have been underestimated. The vaccine-associated CD4 TCRs covered the entire spike protein, and the dominant responses fell in regions 160-218 and 743-854. A significant rise in spike-specific TCR breadth and depth was observed after two AZD1222 doses relative to day 0 and relative to MenACWY recipients. No day 14 peak-response samples were available, so repertoires were characterized only after the peak T cell response. Conclusions about previously exposed vaccinees are limited because only five or six AZD1222 recipients were SARS-CoV-2 seropositive at baseline.

The sample's time point label, decoded: baseline before first vaccination. Vaccinee samples were obtained from the UK trials COV001 and COV002, which included a single-blind randomized controlled phase 2/3 trial of AZD1222 (ChAdOx1 nCoV-19) in healthy adults. Trial participant PBMC samples were collected at day 0 and day 28 after the second dose for TCRbeta chain sequencing. The CDR3 regions of human TCRbeta chains were analyzed by immunosequencing. Per the source publication's procedure: Repertoire TCRs were checked for matches against a reference library of SARS-CoV-2-specific TCRs that had been generated using the MIRA antigen-specificity platform. Breadth was defined as the fraction of unique TCRs that were SARS-CoV-2-associated, and depth was defined as the fraction of total T cells that were SARS-CoV-2-associated. Using the MIRA data, each spike-specific TCR was assigned both to the spike region to which the TCR was reactive and to a CD4 or CD8 class. Log10-transformed breadth and depth values were compared by one-way ANOVA with Sidak's multiple comparisons tests. Drawn from immuneACCESS, this table holds only the in-frame rearrangements with V and J called that TCRdb kept. Clones are partly lost; checked studies trace under half to an unresolved V gene and leave the rest unexplained. The V and J calls and clone size come from that table; D and trimming were worked out from the DNA. For this sample there are roughly 95,000 clones; more than 75% appear just once. Of the sample, around 2.8% falls within the top ten clones.

Material: peripheral blood, obtained on day 0 of AZD1222 vaccination. This TCR was recovered from an adult in good health.

CDR3 region: CAWNRGEYNSPLHF. The DNA sequence is TGTGCCTGGAATAGGGGAGAATATAATTCACCCCTCCACTTT. The V and J segments used are TRBV30 and TRBJ1-6, with TRBD1 as a weak D call on 5 bases. There are 14 amino acids in the CDR3, from cysteine to phenylalanine inclusive. Only the CDR3 DNA is retained, 42 bases long and in frame from the first base. Looking up the germline V gene (reference sequence) yields CDR1 GTSNPN and CDR2 SVGIG. The junction shows trimming of 4 bases on V and 4 bases on J, plus 11 bases between the germline ends.